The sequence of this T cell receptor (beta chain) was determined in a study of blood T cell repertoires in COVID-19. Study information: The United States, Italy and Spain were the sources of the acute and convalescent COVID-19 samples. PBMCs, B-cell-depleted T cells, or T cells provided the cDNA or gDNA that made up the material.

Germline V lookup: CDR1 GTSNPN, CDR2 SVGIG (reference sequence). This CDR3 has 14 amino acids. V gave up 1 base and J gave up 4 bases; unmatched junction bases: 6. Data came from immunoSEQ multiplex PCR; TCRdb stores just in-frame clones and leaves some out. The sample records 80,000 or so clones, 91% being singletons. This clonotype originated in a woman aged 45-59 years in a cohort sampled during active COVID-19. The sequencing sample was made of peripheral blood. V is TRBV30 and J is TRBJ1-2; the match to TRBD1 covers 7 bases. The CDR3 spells CAWSGTGDFYGYTF. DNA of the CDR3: TGTGCCTGGAGTGGGACAGGCGATTTCTATGGCTACACCTTC.